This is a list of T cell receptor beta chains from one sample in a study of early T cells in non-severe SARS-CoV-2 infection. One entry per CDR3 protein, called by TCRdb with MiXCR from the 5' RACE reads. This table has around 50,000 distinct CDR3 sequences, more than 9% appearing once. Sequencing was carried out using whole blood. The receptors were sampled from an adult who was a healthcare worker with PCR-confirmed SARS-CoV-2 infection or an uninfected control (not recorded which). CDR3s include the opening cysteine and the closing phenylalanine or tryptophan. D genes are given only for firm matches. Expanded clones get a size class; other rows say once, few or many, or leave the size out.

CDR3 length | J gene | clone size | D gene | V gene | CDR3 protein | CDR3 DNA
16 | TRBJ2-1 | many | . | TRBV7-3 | CASSLVHLRGYNEQFF | TGTGCCAGCAGCTTAGTTCACCTACGCGGGTACAATGAGCAGTTCTTC
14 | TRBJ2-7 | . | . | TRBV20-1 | CSASSGTLSYEQYF | TGCAGTGCTAGTTCCGGGACACTCTCCTACGAGCAGTACTTC
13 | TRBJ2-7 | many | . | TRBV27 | CASSLRGSVEQYF | TGTGCCAGCAGTTTAAGGGGGTCGGTCGAGCAGTACTTC
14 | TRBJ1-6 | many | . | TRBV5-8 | CASKSTVDNSPLHF | TGTGCCAGCAAATCAACGGTAGATAATTCACCCCTCCACTTT
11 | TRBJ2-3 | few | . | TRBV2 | CASSETDTQYF | TGTGCCAGCAGTGAAACAGATACGCAGTATTTT
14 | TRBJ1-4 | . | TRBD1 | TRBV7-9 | CASQKGQGNEKLFF | TGTGCCAGCCAGAAGGGACAGGGGAATGAAAAACTGTTTTTT
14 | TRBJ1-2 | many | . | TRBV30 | CAWSARGGDYGYTF | TGTGCCTGGAGTGCCCGGGGGGGTGACTATGGCTACACCTTC
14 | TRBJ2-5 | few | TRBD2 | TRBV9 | CASSGGLAGETQYF | TGTGCCAGCAGCGGTGGACTAGCGGGAGAGACCCAGTACTTC
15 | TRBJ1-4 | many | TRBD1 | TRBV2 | CASSAPRDSNEKLFF | TGTGCCAGCAGCGCCCCCCGGGACAGCAATGAAAAACTGTTTTTT
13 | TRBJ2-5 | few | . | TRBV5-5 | CASSLGLEGTQYF | TGTGCCAGCAGCTTGGGCCTCGAAGGGACCCAGTACTTC
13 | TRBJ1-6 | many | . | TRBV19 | CASSSGVNSPLHF | TGTGCCAGTAGTTCAGGGGTAAATTCACCCCTCCACTTT
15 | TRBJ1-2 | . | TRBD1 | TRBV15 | CATSRWDRGDYGYTF | TGTGCCACCAGCAGATGGGACAGGGGTGATTATGGCTACACCTTC
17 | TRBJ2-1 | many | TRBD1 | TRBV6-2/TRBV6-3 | CASSRMAGQALGNEQFF | TGTGCCAGCAGTCGGATGGCGGGACAGGCTTTGGGGAATGAGCAGTTCTTC
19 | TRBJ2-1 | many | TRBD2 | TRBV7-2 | CASSAPSGLAVSSYNEQFF | TGTGCCAGCAGCGCGCCCTCCGGACTAGCGGTAAGCTCCTACAATGAGCAGTTCTTC
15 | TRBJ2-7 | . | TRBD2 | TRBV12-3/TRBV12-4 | CASSPGLAGVGEQYF | TGTGCCAGCAGCCCCGGACTAGCGGGAGTGGGAGAGCAGTACTTC
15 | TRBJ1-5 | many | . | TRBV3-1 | CASSQGSGGDQPQHF | TGTGCCAGCAGCCAGGGATCGGGCGGGGATCAGCCCCAGCATTTT
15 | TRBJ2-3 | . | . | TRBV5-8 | CASSNPRISTDTQYF | TGTGCCAGCAGCAACCCACGGATTAGCACAGATACGCAGTATTTT
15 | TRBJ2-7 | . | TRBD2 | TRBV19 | CASSTIAGGPTEQYF | TGTGCCAGTAGTACCATAGCGGGGGGGCCTACGGAGCAGTACTTC
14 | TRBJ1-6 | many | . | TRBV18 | CASSPMSGDSPLHF | TGTGCCAGCTCACCGATGTCCGGGGATTCACCCCTCCACTTT
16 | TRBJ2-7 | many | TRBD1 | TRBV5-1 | CASSPDRGARVYEQYF | TGCGCCAGCAGCCCGGACAGGGGGGCAAGGGTCTACGAGCAGTACTTC
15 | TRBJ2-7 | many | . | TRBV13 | CASSQRGGTDYEQYF | TGTGCCAGCAGCCAAAGGGGGGGGACCGACTACGAGCAGTACTTC
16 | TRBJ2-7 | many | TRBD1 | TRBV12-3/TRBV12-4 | CASSPYRGKSGNEQYF | TGTGCCAGCAGTCCCTACAGGGGGAAGAGCGGAAACGAGCAGTACTTC
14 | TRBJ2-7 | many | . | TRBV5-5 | CASTPTRGRHEQYF | TGTGCCAGCACTCCAACGCGGGGTAGACACGAGCAGTACTTC
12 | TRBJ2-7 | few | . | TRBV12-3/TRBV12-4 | CASSTQGREQYF | TGTGCCAGCAGTACACAGGGACGGGAGCAGTACTTC
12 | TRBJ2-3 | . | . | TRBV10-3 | CAIRGATDTQYF | TGTGCCATCAGGGGGGCCACAGATACGCAGTATTTT
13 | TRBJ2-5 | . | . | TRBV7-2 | CASRGPGQETQYF | TGTGCCAGCAGGGGGCCGGGTCAAGAGACCCAGTACTTC
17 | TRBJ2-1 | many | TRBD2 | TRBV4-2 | CASSQDIGTSGYNEQFF | TGTGCCAGCAGCCAAGATATAGGGACTAGCGGTTACAATGAGCAGTTCTTC
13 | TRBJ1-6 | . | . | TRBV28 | CASSLSQGSPLHF | TGTGCCAGCAGTTTATCACAGGGTTCACCCCTCCACTTT
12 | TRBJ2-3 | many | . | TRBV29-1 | CSVDGGADTQYF | TGCAGCGTTGATGGGGGAGCAGATACGCAGTATTTT
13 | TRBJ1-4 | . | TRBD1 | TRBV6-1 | CASRQGAGEKLFF | TGTGCCAGCAGACAGGGGGCGGGTGAAAAACTGTTTTTT
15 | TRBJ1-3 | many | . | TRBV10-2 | CASSGGQFSGNTIYF | TGCGCCAGCAGTGGAGGCCAGTTCTCTGGAAACACCATATATTTT
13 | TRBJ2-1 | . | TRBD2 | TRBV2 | CASTIGTTDEQFF | TGTGCCAGCACCATCGGGACTACCGATGAGCAGTTCTTC
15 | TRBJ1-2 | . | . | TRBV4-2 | CASSQSAGLNYGYTF | TGTGCCAGCAGCCAATCCGCAGGGCTGAACTATGGCTACACCTTC